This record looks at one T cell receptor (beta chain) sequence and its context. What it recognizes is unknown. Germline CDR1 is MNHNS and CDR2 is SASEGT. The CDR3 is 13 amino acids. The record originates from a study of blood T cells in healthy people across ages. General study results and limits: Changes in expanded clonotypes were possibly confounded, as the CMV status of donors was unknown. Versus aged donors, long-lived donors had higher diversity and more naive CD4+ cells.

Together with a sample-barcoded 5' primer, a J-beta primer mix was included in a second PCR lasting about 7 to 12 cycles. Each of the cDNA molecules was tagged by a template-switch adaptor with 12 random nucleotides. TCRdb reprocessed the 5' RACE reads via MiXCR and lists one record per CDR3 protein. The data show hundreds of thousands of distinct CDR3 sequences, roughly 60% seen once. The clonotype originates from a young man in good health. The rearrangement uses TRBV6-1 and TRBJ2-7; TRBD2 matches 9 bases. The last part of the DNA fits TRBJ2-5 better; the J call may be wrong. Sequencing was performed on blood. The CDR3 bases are TGTGCCAGCGGGCGGGGGGGCCTAGAGACCCAGTACTTC. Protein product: CASGRGGLETQYF.